This TCR beta chain was retrieved from a study of response to subunit inactivated influenza vaccine. Study-level findings and limits: New T cells are recruited in small numbers by each seasonal influenza vaccination, according to the authors' suggestion.

V lost 4 bases and J 2 bases, leaving 29 bases between the germline ends. The CDR3 totals 20 residues. Regarding this clonotype: Its antigen remains unidentified.

Each CDR3 protein is one row after TCRdb ran MiXCR on the RT-PCR reads. The sample lists about 190,000 distinct CDR3 sequences, around 15% occurring once. This TCR came from a man in his fifties who received an inactivated influenza vaccine. The starting material was CD8+ T cells sorted from PBMCs, obtained about 5 days after vaccination. The gene calls are TRBV12-3 or TRBV12-4 and TRBJ2-5; tentatively, D is TRBD1 (7 bases). CDR3 sequence (DNA): TGTGCCAGCAGTTGGGGGAACTACAGGGGACTCAAGGGGACTCAAGAGACCCAGTACTTC. Translation gives CASSWGNYRGLKGTQETQYF.